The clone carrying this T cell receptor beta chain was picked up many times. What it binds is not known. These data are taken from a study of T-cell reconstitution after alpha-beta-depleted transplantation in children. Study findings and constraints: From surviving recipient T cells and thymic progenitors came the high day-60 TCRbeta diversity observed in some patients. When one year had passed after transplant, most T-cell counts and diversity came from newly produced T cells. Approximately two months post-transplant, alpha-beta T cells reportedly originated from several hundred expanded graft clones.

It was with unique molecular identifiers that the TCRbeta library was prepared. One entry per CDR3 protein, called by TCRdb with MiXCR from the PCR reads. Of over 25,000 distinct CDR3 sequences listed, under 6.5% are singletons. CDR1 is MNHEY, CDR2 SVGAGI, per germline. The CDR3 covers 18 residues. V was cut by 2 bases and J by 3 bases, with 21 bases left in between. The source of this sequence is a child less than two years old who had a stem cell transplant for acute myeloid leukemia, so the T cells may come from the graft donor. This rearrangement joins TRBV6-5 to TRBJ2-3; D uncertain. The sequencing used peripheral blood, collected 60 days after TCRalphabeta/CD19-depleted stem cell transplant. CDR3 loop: CASSYGPPQYPFTDTQYF. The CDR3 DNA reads TGTGCCAGCAGTTACGGCCCCCCACAGTACCCTTTTACAGATACGCAGTATTTT.